The 4 T cell receptor beta chains reported below all come from one sample, sequenced in a study of cytomegalovirus exposure and HLA in healthy donors. The PCR ran on 60 Vbeta and 13 Jbeta primers. The method was immunoSEQ multiplex PCR; TCRdb's version includes in-frame clones alone and lacks a portion of them. The sample shows 150,000 to 180,000 clones, approximately 80% of them seen only once. The sequenced sample consisted of PBMCs. Receptors originate from a woman aged 40 to 49 in good health and CMV-seropositive.

There are a few counts of this clone. This rearrangement joins TRBV6-5 to TRBJ1-2; weak D call: TRBD1 (6 bases). V shed 6 bases and J shed 6 bases, with 17 bases lying between them. Germline loops: CDR1 MNHEY, CDR2 SVGAGI. The CDR3 runs to 14 residues. CDR3 DNA sequence: TGTGCCAGCAGGCGACAGGCTAAACCTGATGGCTACACCTTC. Encoded protein: CASRRQAKPDGYTF.

V and J are TRBV6-1 and TRBJ2-5, with 8 bases aligning to TRBD2. The CDR3 sequence is 17 residues long. Germline CDR1 MNHNS, CDR2 SASEGT. V was clipped by 4 bases and J by 0 bases; unmatched bases: 10. This CDR3 reads CASSGRSWTSNQETQYF. The CDR3 coding sequence is TGTGCCAGCAGTGGCCGGTCCTGGACTAGCAACCAAGAGACCCAGTACTTC.

This chain connects TRBV27 to TRBJ2-7, with TRBD1 matching 7 bases. The CDR3 has 14 amino acids. Germline CDR1 reads MNHEY; CDR2 reads SMNVEV (reference sequence). V lost 5 bases, J lost 5 bases, and 9 bases stayed unmatched. CDR3: CASSPSTGRHEQYF. The CDR3 nucleotides read TGTGCCAGCAGTCCGTCGACAGGGCGGCACGAGCAGTACTTC.

V usage is TRBV9 and J usage is TRBJ2-1; TRBD2 matches at 14 bases. Germline assignment: CDR1 SGDLS and CDR2 YYNGEE. This CDR3 is built from 17 residues. Trimming cost V 4 bases and J 5 bases; bases outside gene matches: 8. CDR3 sequence reads: CASSPGTSGSIDNEQFF. The CDR3 nucleotides are TGTGCCAGCAGCCCGGGGACTAGCGGGAGTATCGACAATGAGCAGTTCTTC. Together with reference TRBV9 and TRBJ2-1, the CDR3 gives the full variable domain: DSGVTQTPKHLITATGQRVTLRCSPRSGDLSVYWYQQSLDQGLQFLIQYYNGEERAKGNILERFSAQQFPDLHSELNLSSLELGDSALYFCASSPGTSGSIDNEQFFGPGTRLTVL.